Each of the 6 T cell receptor beta chains below was sequenced from the same sample in a study of prognosis after radiotherapy for stage I lung cancer. Template was genomic DNA; TCR beta CDR3 amplified in two multiplex PCR rounds. TRBV and TRBJ genes each had their own specific primers in first-round PCR. MiXCR was run by TCRdb on the multiplex PCR reads, yielding one entry per CDR3 protein. The table lists 13,000 to 15,000 distinct CDR3 sequences, around 33% of them singletons. The source was PBMCs, collected before or after stereotactic body radiation therapy (not recorded which). The receptors shown here come from a donor aged 50 or older with non-small cell lung cancer.

As concerns this clonotype: A far larger clone lies a single base away; this is likely a read error. This rearrangement joins TRBV6-5 to TRBJ1-2; D perhaps matches TRBD1 (6 bases). CDR3 size: 12 residues. Germline values: CDR1 MNHEY, CDR2 SVGAGI. CDR3 sequence: CASSYSGGEKYF. As DNA, the CDR3 is TGTGCCAGCAGTTACTCTGGGGGCGAGAAGTACTTC.

This clonotype has a count of ten or more. This chain uses TRBV20-1 with TRBJ1-5; D uncertain. V was cut by 3 bases and J by 5 bases, with 11 bases left in between. The CDR3 runs to 13 residues. Germline values: CDR1 DFQATT, CDR2 SNEGSKA (reference sequence). CDR3 in DNA: TGCAGTGCTAGCAACAGCCAGTATCAGCCCCAGCATTTT. This codes for CSASNSQYQPQHF.

The V gene is TRBV19, the J gene TRBJ2-5; 7 bases are shared with TRBD1. The J segment lost 0 bases and the V segment lost 6 bases, leaving 7 bases of the junction unmatched. There are 15 residues in the CDR3. Looked up from germline, CDR1 is LNHDA and CDR2 is SQIVND (reference sequence). As DNA, the CDR3 is TGTGCCAGTAGCCGGGACAGCCTAAACCAAGAGACCCAGTACTTC. Encoded protein: CASSRDSLNQETQYF.

Ten or more counts support this clonotype. The genes are TRBV9 and TRBJ1-1; 8 bases are a match to TRBD1. This CDR3 comprises 14 residues. V lost 0 bases and J lost 8; bases outside the gene matches: 6. Germline V lookup: CDR1 SGDLS, CDR2 YYNGEE. The CDR3 spells CASSVDGRGPEAFF. The CDR3, as DNA: TGTGCCAGCAGCGTAGACGGCAGGGGGCCCGAAGCTTTCTTT.

A single count supports this clonotype. The chain is built from TRBV6-4 and TRBJ2-3, with TRBD2 matching over 10 bases. The CDR3 has 15 residues. Germline V CDR1 and CDR2: MRHNA, SNTAGT. V was clipped by 8 bases and J by 5 bases; unmatched bases: 10. The CDR3 here is CASSSRAGGGDTQYF. CDR3 in DNA: TGTGCCAGCTCTTCTCGAGCGGGGGGGGGAGATACGCAGTATTTT.

Sample share makes this clonotype medium-sized. The CDR3 sequence is CASSEWDGKNTEAFF. The DNA for the CDR3 is TGTGCCAGCAGTGAGTGGGACGGCAAGAACACTGAAGCTTTCTTT. The chain carries TRBV2 and TRBJ1-1; a possible D gene is TRBD1 (5 bases). V lost 3 bases, J lost 1 base, and 12 bases lay in between. The CDR3 is 15 residues long. Germline CDR1 reads SNHLY; CDR2 reads FYNNEI.